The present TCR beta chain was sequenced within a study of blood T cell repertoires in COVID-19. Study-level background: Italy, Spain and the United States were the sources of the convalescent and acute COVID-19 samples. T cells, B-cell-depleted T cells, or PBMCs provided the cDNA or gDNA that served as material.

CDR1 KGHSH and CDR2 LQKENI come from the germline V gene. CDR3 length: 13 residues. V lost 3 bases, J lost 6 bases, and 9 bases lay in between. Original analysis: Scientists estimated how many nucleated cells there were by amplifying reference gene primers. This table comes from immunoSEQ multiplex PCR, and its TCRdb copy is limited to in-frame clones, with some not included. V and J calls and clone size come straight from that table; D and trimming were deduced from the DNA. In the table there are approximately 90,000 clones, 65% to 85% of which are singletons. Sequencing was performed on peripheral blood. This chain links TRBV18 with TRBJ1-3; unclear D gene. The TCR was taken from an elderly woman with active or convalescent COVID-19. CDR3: CASSPQEANTIYF. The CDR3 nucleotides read TGTGCCAGCTCACCCCAGGAGGCAAACACCATATATTTT.